Below, 16 T cell receptor beta chains from the same sample are listed, as sequenced in a study of blood T cell repertoires in COVID-19. Profiling relied on immunoSEQ multiplex PCR, and the TCRdb table lists in-frame clones only, not all of them. The sample includes 60,000 to 75,000 clones, about 88% seen only once; the top ten take 9% to 15%. Sequencing was performed on peripheral blood. The receptors derive from a human donor in a cohort sampled during active COVID-19.

The chain uses TRBV6-5 and TRBJ2-3; the match to TRBD2 covers 10 bases. This CDR3 comprises 13 residues. With V trimmed by 8 bases and J by 1 base, 0 bases remained unmatched. Germline CDR1 is MNHEY and CDR2 is SVGAGI. CDR3 nucleotides: TGTGCCAGCGGGACTAGCGGCACAGATACGCAGTATTTT. Amino acid sequence: CASGTSGTDTQYF.

This chain connects TRBV3-1 (or the pseudogene TRBV3-2) to TRBJ2-7, with 11 bases that match TRBD1. Germline V gene lookup returns CDR1 LGHDT and CDR2 YNNKEL (reference sequence). After removal of 4 bases from V and 5 bases from J, the junction contained 4 bases not matched to a gene. The CDR3 contains 14 residues. CDR3 residues: CASSPDRGRNEQYF. The CDR3 DNA reads TGTGCCAGCAGCCCGGACAGGGGGCGGAACGAGCAGTACTTC.

V usage is TRBV27 and J usage is TRBJ1-2, with TRBD1 as a possible D gene (6 bases). The CDR3 is 11 amino acids. The V gene lost 10 bases and the J gene lost 4 bases, with 10 bases spanning the gap. Germline CDR1 is MNHEY and CDR2 is SMNVEV (reference sequence). The CDR3 here is CATGQSYGYTF. DNA of the CDR3: TGTGCCACAGGACAGTCCTATGGCTACACCTTC.

The gene calls are TRBV7-6 and TRBJ1-6; D uncertain. V lost 1 base, J lost 7 bases, and 17 bases lay in between. The germline CDR1 and CDR2 sequences are SGHVS and FNYEAQ. The CDR3 loop spans 17 amino acids. The DNA of the CDR3 is TGTGCCAGCAGCTTAGGACCCGGGGATGGCGAAAATTCACCCCTCCACTTT. Amino acids: CASSLGPGDGENSPLHF.

V usage is TRBV7-9 and J usage is TRBJ2-2; 10 nucleotides align to TRBD2. V trimming: 5 bases; J trimming: 4 bases; junction bases outside the gene matches: 10. This CDR3 contains 17 residues. Germline V gene sequence: CDR1 SEHNR, CDR2 FQNEAQ (reference sequence). CDR3: CASSLVPSGRPTGELFF. The DNA for the CDR3 is TGTGCCAGCAGCCTTGTTCCTAGCGGGAGACCCACCGGGGAGCTGTTTTTT.

V is TRBV7-8 and J is TRBJ1-5; no reliable D call. V lost 5 bases to trimming and J lost 4 bases, with 15 bases between them. CDR3 length: 15 amino acids. The germline gives CDR1 SGHVS, CDR2 FQNEAQ. The CDR3 loop is CASSLGSGENQPQHF. DNA of the CDR3: TGTGCCAGCAGCCTCGGCTCTGGAGAAAATCAGCCCCAGCATTTT.

The chain links TRBV29-1 to TRBJ2-2, with D possibly TRBD1 on 5 matching bases. V lost 3 bases and J lost 3, with 8 bases in between. Per germline, CDR1 SQVTM and CDR2 ANQGSEA. The CDR3 runs 13 residues. The CDR3 region is CSVEGQYTGELFF. In DNA form, the CDR3 reads TGCAGCGTTGAGGGGCAGTACACCGGGGAGCTGTTTTTT.

The chain joins TRBV6-6 to TRBJ2-3, with 10 positions matching TRBD2. The CDR3 extends over 16 amino acids. Germline CDR1 and CDR2: MNHNY and SVGAGI (reference sequence). V lost 8 bases and J lost 1; bases outside the gene matches: 9. The CDR3 sequence: CASRSPTSGGTDTQYF. CDR3 DNA: TGTGCCAGCCGCTCCCCCACTAGCGGGGGCACAGATACGCAGTATTTT.

This clone was found once. The V call is TRBV6-2 or TRBV6-3, the J call TRBJ2-7, with D tentatively TRBD2 (5 bases). The V and J ends lost 2 bases and 5 bases respectively, with 16 bases between them. CDR1 and CDR2 (germline): MNHEY, SVGEGT. This CDR3 spans 15 amino acids. The CDR3 reads CASSYLSAPGNEQYF. In DNA, the CDR3 is TGTGCCAGCAGTTACCTGTCCGCACCCGGGAACGAGCAGTACTTC.

V is TRBV4-1 and J is TRBJ2-7, with D perhaps matching TRBD2 (6 bases). In germline, CDR1 is MGHRA, CDR2 YSYEKL. V was trimmed by 1 base and J by 3 bases, leaving 13 bases between them. The CDR3 is made up of 15 amino acids. CDR3 coding DNA: TGCGCCAGCAGCCAAGTACAGGAGACTAGCTACGAGCAGTACTTC. Its translation is CASSQVQETSYEQYF.

This chain connects TRBV28 to TRBJ1-4, with D unclear. Germline assignment: CDR1 MDHEN and CDR2 SYDVKM. V gave up 2 bases and J gave up 7 bases, with 14 bases separating them. This CDR3 is 15 amino acids long. The CDR3 loop is CASSLSTGRGEKLFF. CDR3 DNA: TGTGCCAGCAGTTTAAGTACGGGTCGGGGTGAAAAACTGTTTTTT.

This chain connects TRBV19 to TRBJ1-1; D gene uncertain. The V gene lost 6 bases and the J gene lost 1 base, with 6 bases spanning the gap. The CDR3 covers 12 residues. The germline V gene encodes CDR1 LNHDA and CDR2 SQIVND (reference sequence). The CDR3: CASSIQNTEAFF. CDR3 nucleotides: TGTGCCAGTAGCATTCAGAACACTGAAGCTTTCTTT.

The V gene is TRBV30, the J gene TRBJ2-3, with D uncertain. The CDR3 totals 14 residues. The V and J ends lost 7 bases and 0 bases respectively, with 14 bases between them. CDR1 GTSNPN and CDR2 SVGIG come from the germline V gene (reference sequence). DNA of the CDR3: TGTGCCTTAGACCCGGCGACTAGCACAGATACGCAGTATTTT. Its translation: CALDPATSTDTQYF.

This chain connects TRBV24-1 to TRBJ2-1; 11 bases are shared with TRBD2. The germline gives CDR1 KGHDR, CDR2 SFDVKD. J was trimmed by 7 bases and V by 3 bases; bases with no gene match: 4. The CDR3 is made up of 15 amino acids. The CDR3 protein is CATSDASGRRNEQFF. CDR3 DNA sequence: TGTGCCACCAGTGATGCTAGCGGGAGGAGGAATGAGCAGTTCTTC.

The DNA for the CDR3 is TGCGCCAGCAGCCAAACAGCCATGGGAGCCTACGAGCAGTACTTC. It translates to CASSQTAMGAYEQYF. The genes are TRBV4-3 and TRBJ2-7; possibly TRBD2 for D (5 bases). Germline lookup yields CDR1 LGHNA and CDR2 YSLEER. There are 15 residues in the CDR3. V lost 2 bases and J lost 2, with 13 bases in between.

The J gene is TRBJ2-5, the V gene TRBV7-2, with D unclear. This CDR3 has 14 amino acids. The V gene's germline CDR1 is SGHTA and CDR2 FQGNSA. V was trimmed by 1 base and J by 2 bases, leaving 8 bases between them. Here the CDR3 DNA reads TGTGCCAGCAGCTTAGGATTCGGTCAAGAGACCCAGTACTTC. This codes for CASSLGFGQETQYF.